One and the same sample provided the 15 T cell receptor beta chains below, sequenced in a study of T cell responses to AZD1222 COVID-19 vaccine. The assay was immunoSEQ multiplex PCR, and TCRdb's table has in-frame clones only and misses some. The sample contains about 25,000 clones, around 86% of which appear only once. The sequencing used peripheral blood, collected 28 days after the second AZD1222 dose. The receptor source for this set is an adult who received the AZD1222 COVID-19 vaccine.

This clone was counted a single time. This chain connects TRBV27 to TRBJ2-7; 11 bases agree with TRBD1. The V segment lost 5 bases and the J segment 2 bases; nucleotides outside the gene matches: 2. The germline V gene has CDR1 MNHEY and CDR2 SMNVEV (reference sequence). The CDR3 contains 14 residues. In DNA form, the CDR3 reads TGTGCCAGCAGTCTGGGACAGGGGGCCTACGAGCAGTACTTC. Residues: CASSLGQGAYEQYF.

The genes are TRBV29-1 and TRBJ1-1, with D maybe TRBD1 (5 bases). The germline gives CDR1 SQVTM, CDR2 ANQGSEA. This CDR3 is 12 amino acids long. V dropped 4 bases and J dropped 6 bases, with 12 bases sitting between them. CDR3: CSVGIQGAEAFF. The CDR3 region has the DNA TGCAGCGTTGGGATCCAAGGGGCTGAAGCTTTCTTT.

The chain carries TRBV4-1 and TRBJ2-7; D is unclear. CDR3 size: 16 residues. V lost 1 base and J 1 base, leaving 14 bases between the germline ends. From germline, CDR1 is MGHRA and CDR2 YSYEKL. The CDR3 DNA sequence: TGCGCCAGCAGCCAAGGGAAGGGTCAGCCTTCCTACGAGCAGTACTTC. Its protein product is CASSQGKGQPSYEQYF.

The chain recombines TRBV5-1 with TRBJ1-1; tentative D call: TRBD1 (6 bases). The CDR3 has 12 amino acids. In germline, CDR1 is SGHRS, CDR2 YFSETQ. The ends were cut back, 5 bases at V and 5 bases at J, with 10 bases in the middle. The CDR3 protein is CASRQGNTEAFF. The CDR3 DNA reads TGCGCCAGCAGACAGGGCAATACTGAAGCTTTCTTT.

This clone was observed a few times. For the CDR3, the DNA is TGTGCCAGCAGTTTCATGGGGGGGCAGCCCCAGCATTTT. Translating gives CASSFMGGQPQHF. This chain joins TRBV28 and TRBJ1-5, with D possibly matching TRBD1 (5 bases). CDR3 size: 13 residues. The V gene's germline CDR1 is MDHEN and CDR2 SYDVKM. V was pared by 3 bases and J by 7 bases, with 10 bases between.

V gene TRBV10-3 combines with J gene TRBJ1-1; perhaps TRBD1 as D (5 bases). This CDR3 comprises 13 residues. The germline V gene encodes CDR1 ENHRY and CDR2 SYGVKD. V lost 9 bases and J lost 5, with 16 bases in between. The CDR3 coding sequence is TGTGCCATACGGGAAGGGGTTGGAACTGAAGCTTTCTTT. Residues: CAIREGVGTEAFF.

In its sample, this clone was seen once. The V call is TRBV5-1, the J call TRBJ2-5; TRBD1 matches at 10 bases. CDR1 and CDR2 from the germline V gene are SGHRS and YFSETQ. This CDR3 region has 15 residues. The junction had 2 bases not matched to a gene; V was cut back by 0 bases and J by 3 bases. The CDR3 here is CASSLGGTGEETQYF. The CDR3 DNA reads as TGCGCCAGCAGCTTGGGCGGGACAGGGGAAGAGACCCAGTACTTC.

The chain links TRBV28 to TRBJ1-1, with no clear D. CDR1 and CDR2 (germline): MDHEN, SYDVKM. The CDR3 spans 14 residues. Trimming stripped 1 base from V and 0 bases from J, with 6 bases between. The CDR3 nucleotides are TGTGCCAGCAGTTTATTCCACATGAACACTGAAGCTTTCTTT. As protein: CASSLFHMNTEAFF.

The DNA for the CDR3 is TGTGCCAGCAGTTTACAGGTTAGCAATCAGCCCCAGCATTTT. Translated: CASSLQVSNQPQHF. The genes are TRBV27 and TRBJ1-5; D is unclear. The V gene's germline CDR1 is MNHEY and CDR2 SMNVEV (reference sequence). This CDR3 comprises 14 residues. Deletions cut 2 bases from V and 0 bases from J, with 5 bases between.

In this sample, this clone turned up once. The genes are TRBV9 and TRBJ1-2; 8 bases agree with TRBD1. With V trimmed by 2 bases and J by 6 bases, 6 bases remained unmatched. The CDR3 is made up of 14 amino acids. Looked up from germline, CDR1 is SGDLS and CDR2 is YYNGEE. The CDR3 DNA follows: TGTGCCAGCAGCGTCCTCACAGGGGGGGATGGCTACACCTTC. Protein: CASSVLTGGDGYTF.

In this sample, this clone turned up once. The chain uses TRBV7-9 and TRBJ1-4; tentative D call: TRBD1 (6 bases). Deletions cut 7 bases from V and 10 bases from J, with 22 bases between. Germline V gives CDR1 SEHNR, CDR2 FQNEAQ (reference sequence). The CDR3 has 15 residues. CDR3 in DNA: TGTGCCAGCACCCCCCGGAGGGGGAAAGTAGGAAAACTGTTTTTT. Amino acid sequence: CASTPRRGKVGKLFF.

In nucleotides, the CDR3 is TGTGCCAGCAGCAAAGGGAGCGGGGCCCCTCGAGGGGGCACAGATACGCAGTATTTT. Translation: CASSKGSGAPRGGTDTQYF. This chain connects TRBV21-1 to TRBJ2-3; the D call TRBD2 from the table was never checked on the DNA. TRBV21-1 is an annotated pseudogene. The CDR3 is made up of 19 amino acids.

This clone was seen only a few times. This chain links TRBV3-1 (or the pseudogene TRBV3-2) with TRBJ1-6; the D is unclear. With 3 bases removed from V and 12 bases from J, the gap between germline ends came to 9 bases. Germline CDR1 and CDR2: LGHDT and YNNKEL (reference sequence). The CDR3 spans 12 residues. CDR3: CASSQAERPLHF. The CDR3 DNA reads TGTGCCAGCAGCCAGGCCGAGAGACCCCTCCACTTT.

The V and J genes are TRBV9 and TRBJ2-7; maybe TRBD2 (5 bases). The CDR3 is 15 amino acids. Germline CDR1 is SGDLS and CDR2 is YYNGEE. The V end was cut by 0 bases, the J end by 4 bases, with 14 bases between. The CDR3 nucleotides read TGTGCCAGCAGCGTAGTCGGGGAGCCGGGTTACGAGCAGTACTTC. Amino acid sequence: CASSVVGEPGYEQYF.

This chain uses TRBV5-1 with TRBJ1-2; perhaps TRBD1 as D (5 bases). V lost 0 bases and J lost 2, with 8 bases in between. The CDR3 totals 14 residues. CDR1 is SGHRS, CDR2 YFSETQ, per germline. In nucleotides, the CDR3 is TGCGCCAGCAGCTTGGGAGGGGAGAACTATGGCTACACCTTC. The encoded protein is CASSLGGENYGYTF.